One and the same sample provided the 25 T cell receptor beta chains below, sequenced in a study of T cell responses to AZD1222 COVID-19 vaccine (dated by TCRdb to the early 2020s). Library method: the immunoSEQ multiplex PCR assay. This is the immuneACCESS table as TCRdb keeps it, with only in-frame sequences that have V and J called. A part of the clones is gone; compared with another copy, unresolved V genes explain less than half, and the rest is unexplained. A total of about 110,000 clones appear in this sample, 80% to 90% of them only once. 5.5% to 8.5% of the sample is in the top ten clones. Sample time point, as interpreted from the label and publication: baseline before first vaccination. This specimen consisted of peripheral blood, obtained on day 0 of AZD1222 vaccination. These receptors all stem from an adult in good health.

V and J are TRBV5-1 and TRBJ2-3; weak D call: TRBD2 (6 bases). V was pared by 1 base and J by 0 bases, with 9 bases between. This CDR3 is 15 amino acids long. The V gene's germline CDR1 is SGHRS and CDR2 YFSETQ. The CDR3 DNA reads as TGCGCCAGCAGCTTGCAGGCGGGGAGCACAGATACGCAGTATTTT. Amino acid sequence: CASSLQAGSTDTQYF.

This chain uses TRBV7-8 with TRBJ2-7; D gene uncertain. Deletions cut 4 bases from V and 2 bases from J, with 9 bases between. In germline, CDR1 is SGHVS, CDR2 FQNEAQ. The CDR3 length is 13 residues. CDR3 in DNA: TGTGCCAGCAGCTCTGACGGTCCCTACGAGCAGTACTTC. This translates into CASSSDGPYEQYF.

The genes are TRBV27 and TRBJ2-3; D is undetermined. V was pared by 8 bases and J by 8 bases, with 14 bases between. The germline CDR1 and CDR2 sequences are MNHEY and SMNVEV (reference sequence). CDR3 length: 12 amino acids. CDR3 sequence: CASPGLDVTQYF. CDR3 in DNA: TGTGCCAGCCCCGGGTTGGATGTTACGCAGTATTTT.

The chain combines TRBV3-1 (or the pseudogene TRBV3-2) with TRBJ2-7; a weak D match, TRBD2 (6 bases). Germline lookup yields CDR1 LGHDT and CDR2 YNNKEL (reference sequence). The V end was cut by 1 base, the J end by 2 bases, with 12 bases between. There are 15 residues in the CDR3. CDR3 nucleotide sequence: TGTGCCAGCAGCCAAGGGCTAGCGACAACCTACGAGCAGTACTTC. Encoded protein: CASSQGLATTYEQYF.

V and J are TRBV28 and TRBJ1-5; D gene unclear. The CDR3 extends over 12 amino acids. V gave up 5 bases and J gave up 11 bases, with 13 bases separating them. Germline V gene data show CDR1 as MDHEN and CDR2 as SYDVKM. CDR3 DNA: TGTGCCAGCAGTGCCAAGGGAAGGGCCCAGCATTTT. This encodes CASSAKGRAQHF. The variable domain in full, with the rest retrieved from reference TRBV28 and TRBJ1-5, is DVKVTQSSRYLVKRTGEKVFLECVQDMDHENMFWYRQDPGLGLRLIYFSYDVKMKEKGDIPEGYSVSREKKERFSLILESASTNQTSMYLCASSAKGRAQHFGDGTRLSIL.

As to this clone: At one end the junction does not follow the germline gene, possibly because of a read error. V gene TRBV2 combines with J gene TRBJ1-2; D is ambiguous. This CDR3 spans 13 amino acids. CDR1 and CDR2 (germline): SNHLY, FYNNEI. CDR3 protein: CASSEEVGKAEGF. CDR3 DNA: TGTGCCAGCAGTGAAGAGGTTGGTAAGGCAGAAGGCTTC.

The chain uses TRBV5-4 and TRBJ2-7; TRBD1 matches 8 bases. CDR1 is SGHNT and CDR2 is YYREEE in the germline V gene (reference sequence). After removal of 0 bases from V and 5 bases from J, the junction contained 7 bases not matched to a gene. The CDR3 length is 15 residues. CDR3 DNA: TGTGCCAGCAGCTTGGAGACAGGGGCTTGGAACGAGCAGTACTTC. The encoded protein is CASSLETGAWNEQYF.

The CDR3 DNA reads as TGTGCCAGCTCACCTCAGGGAGGAGGCACCGGGGAGCTGTTTTTT. Its protein is CASSPQGGGTGELFF. The V and J genes are TRBV18 and TRBJ2-2; a possible D gene is TRBD2 (6 bases). CDR1 is KGHSH, CDR2 LQKENI, per germline. The V end lost 3 bases, the J end lost 4 bases, and 12 bases lay between the germline ends. CDR3 length equals 15 residues.

V and J are TRBV10-3 and TRBJ2-5; TRBD1 might be the D (6 bases). Germline-derived CDR1 and CDR2 are ENHRY and SYGVKD. V dropped 1 base and J dropped 2 bases, with 20 bases sitting between them. This CDR3 spans 18 amino acids. The CDR3 DNA reads as TGTGCCATCAGTGAGTATCGTGGCGACAGGATGATTCAAGAGACCCAGTACTTC. Residues: CAISEYRGDRMIQETQYF.

The chain is built from TRBV28 and TRBJ2-1, with 7 bases aligning to TRBD2. J lost 0 bases, V lost 7 bases, and 9 bases had no gene match. Germline values: CDR1 MDHEN, CDR2 SYDVKM. The CDR3 totals 16 residues. This CDR3 is CASTTVSGGSYNEQFF. The CDR3 DNA follows: TGTGCCAGCACGACCGTGTCGGGGGGCTCCTACAATGAGCAGTTCTTC. Drawing the rest from reference TRBV28 and TRBJ2-1, the complete variable domain is DVKVTQSSRYLVKRTGEKVFLECVQDMDHENMFWYRQDPGLGLRLIYFSYDVKMKEKGDIPEGYSVSREKKERFSLILESASTNQTSMYLCASTTVSGGSYNEQFFGPGTRLTVL.

The CDR3 spells CASTKGATNEKLFF. The CDR3 DNA reads as TGTGCCAGCACCAAAGGTGCAACTAATGAAAAACTGTTTTTT. V usage is TRBV7-9 and J usage is TRBJ1-4; D remains unclear. The CDR3 loop spans 14 amino acids. V was clipped by 7 bases and J by 0 bases, with 9 bases between them. Germline CDR1 and CDR2: SEHNR and FQNEAQ (reference sequence).

The chain is built from TRBV28 and TRBJ2-1, with a weak D call TRBD1 (5 bases). Germline-derived CDR1 and CDR2 are MDHEN and SYDVKM. The CDR3 covers 13 residues. The V end was cut by 7 bases, the J end by 12 bases, with 19 bases between. CDR3 protein: CASTPSKRGGQFF. CDR3 DNA: TGTGCCAGCACCCCCTCTAAAAGGGGCGGGCAGTTCTTC. Together with reference TRBV28 and TRBJ2-1, the CDR3 gives the full variable domain: DVKVTQSSRYLVKRTGEKVFLECVQDMDHENMFWYRQDPGLGLRLIYFSYDVKMKEKGDIPEGYSVSREKKERFSLILESASTNQTSMYLCASTPSKRGGQFFGPGTRLTVL.

This clone was recorded once. This CDR3 reads CASSGWTGENEKLFF. CDR3 sequence (DNA): TGTGCCAGTAGTGGATGGACAGGGGAAAATGAAAAACTGTTTTTT. The chain employs TRBV19 and TRBJ1-4; TRBD1 matches 9 bases. The CDR3 has 15 amino acids. V shed 5 bases and J 5 bases; nucleotides not matched to a gene: 6. CDR1 is LNHDA and CDR2 is SQIVND in the germline V gene (reference sequence).

The CDR3 here is CASSTPGHGYGYTF. CDR3 coding DNA: TGTGCCAGCAGTACCCCGGGACACGGCTATGGCTACACCTTC. The chain has TRBV28 and TRBJ1-2; weak D call: TRBD1 (6 bases). The CDR3 length is 14 residues. Deletions cut 5 bases from V and 4 bases from J, with 14 bases between. Germline V CDR1 and CDR2: MDHEN, SYDVKM.

The CDR3 DNA reads TGCGCCAGCAGCCAAGATGGGGGAGGGAACTCAGTGGAGCTGTTTTTT. This translates into CASSQDGGGNSVELFF. This chain connects TRBV4-3 to TRBJ2-2; 7 bases line up with TRBD2. The germline CDR1 and CDR2 sequences are LGHNA and YSLEER. The CDR3 is made up of 16 amino acids. Trimming at V came to 0 bases and at J to 10 bases, leaving 11 bases not matched to a gene.

The V and J genes are TRBV7-2 and TRBJ2-3; TRBD1 aligns across 8 bases. Germline V lookup: CDR1 SGHTA, CDR2 FQGNSA. V lost 11 bases, J lost 6 bases, and 13 bases stayed unmatched. The CDR3 spans 14 residues. The CDR3 loop is CADDRDRGKDTQYF. The CDR3, as DNA: TGTGCCGATGACCGTGACAGGGGTAAGGATACGCAGTATTTT.

V is TRBV6-5 and J is TRBJ2-7; 7 positions agree with TRBD1. The V gene's germline CDR1 is MNHEY and CDR2 SVGAGI. The CDR3 runs 12 residues. J lost 4 bases, V lost 7 bases, and 4 bases had no gene match. The CDR3 sequence: CASIDRAYEQYF. DNA for the CDR3: TGTGCCAGCATCGACAGGGCTTACGAGCAGTACTTC.

The V and J genes are TRBV7-9 and TRBJ2-1; TRBD2 matches 13 bases. The CDR3 has 16 residues. The J segment lost 9 bases and the V segment lost 5 bases, leaving 10 bases of the junction unmatched. The V gene's germline CDR1 is SEHNR and CDR2 FQNEAQ (reference sequence). The CDR3 loop is CASSAPGLAGTGEQFF. CDR3 bases: TGTGCCAGCAGCGCGCCGGGACTAGCGGGAACGGGTGAGCAGTTCTTC.

The gene calls are TRBV24-1 and TRBJ1-2; maybe TRBD1 (6 bases). With 2 bases removed from V and 4 bases from J, the gap between germline ends came to 10 bases. From germline, CDR1 is KGHDR and CDR2 SFDVKD. The CDR3 spans 14 residues. The DNA for the CDR3 is TGTGCCACCAGTGATTACGGACAGCGCTATGGCTACACCTTC. Protein: CATSDYGQRYGYTF.

The chain combines TRBV6-5 with TRBJ2-7; D tentatively reads TRBD1 or TRBD2 (5 bases each). Trimming took 2 bases from V and 13 from J, leaving 21 bases between them. The CDR3 has 14 amino acids. CDR1 and CDR2 (germline): MNHEY, SVGAGI. The CDR3 is CASSYRGPQSPVYF. The CDR3 nucleotides read TGTGCCAGCAGTTACAGGGGACCGCAGTCCCCGGTCTACTTC.

J is TRBJ2-2 and V is TRBV15, with D perhaps TRBD2 (5 bases). The germline V gene has CDR1 LNHNV and CDR2 YYDKDF (reference sequence). Trimming left V 0 bases short and J 0 bases short, with 11 bases between. CDR3 length equals 17 residues. CDR3 bases: TGTGCCACCAGCAGAGATCGCGGGCAAACGAACACCGGGGAGCTGTTTTTT. Amino acid sequence: CATSRDRGQTNTGELFF. The variable domain in full, completed from reference TRBV15 and TRBJ2-2, reads DAMVIQNPRYQVTQFGKPVTLSCSQTLNHNVMYWYQQKSSQAPKLLFHYYDKDFNNEADTPDNFQSRRPNTSFCFLDIRSPGLGDTAMYLCATSRDRGQTNTGELFFGEGSRLTVL.

V and J are TRBV5-4 and TRBJ1-1; 7 nucleotides agree with TRBD1. This CDR3 spans 14 amino acids. The ends lost 0 bases at V and 5 bases at J; junction bases unmatched: 4. Germline V gene data show CDR1 as SGHNT and CDR2 as YYREEE (reference sequence). The CDR3 DNA follows: TGTGCCAGCAGCTTGGACAGGGGTGGGACTGAAGCTTTCTTT. Its translation is CASSLDRGGTEAFF.

This clone was recorded a few times. The V gene is TRBV14, the J gene TRBJ1-2, with D hard to call. The germline V and J ends were trimmed by 0 bases and 6 bases, with 11 bases remaining between them. CDR3 size: 14 residues. Looked up from germline, CDR1 is SGHDN and CDR2 is FVKESK. CDR3 amino acids: CASSQDTFLNGYTF. The CDR3 region has the DNA TGTGCCAGCAGCCAAGATACGTTCCTGAATGGCTACACCTTC.

The chain couples TRBV19 to TRBJ1-5; D is unclear. Germline V lookup: CDR1 LNHDA, CDR2 SQIVND (reference sequence). CDR3 size: 17 residues. The V gene lost 4 bases and the J gene lost 0 bases, with 16 bases spanning the gap. CDR3 bases: TGTGCCAGTAGTACGAAGAACATGGTCCCTAGCAATCAGCCCCAGCATTTT. Amino acids: CASSTKNMVPSNQPQHF.

The chain has TRBV7-3 and TRBJ2-7, with 10 bases matching TRBD1. The J segment lost 5 bases and the V segment lost 1 base, leaving 11 bases of the junction unmatched. Germline V gene data show CDR1 as SGHTA and CDR2 as FQGTGA. The length of the CDR3 is 17 residues. For the CDR3, the DNA is TGTGCCAGCAGCTTAAATCAAAGGGGGACAGGGGATGACGAGCAGTACTTC. It translates to CASSLNQRGTGDDEQYF.